This T cell receptor (beta chain) was captured by sequencing in a study of blood T cells in healthy people across ages. Broader study findings: More naive CD4+ cells and higher diversity were found in long-lived than in aged donors. A roughly linear fall in TCR beta diversity per million T cells was seen with increasing age.

Each sample gave at least 7 million isolated PBMCs. This CDR3 comprises 14 residues. V was pared by 3 bases and J by 5 bases, with 13 bases between. CDR1 and CDR2 from the germline V gene are SGHTA and FQGNSA. Primers used in a second PCR of about 7 to 12 cycles were a sample-barcoded 5' primer and a J-beta primer mix. Every cDNA molecule carried a tag from a template-switch adaptor bearing 12 random nucleotides. TCRdb recomputed calls from the 5' RACE reads with MiXCR, one row per CDR3 protein. The profile covers roughly 1,800,000 distinct CDR3 sequences, with around half appearing a single time and 2.1% taken by the ten largest. This clonotype appeared a few times. Its matching antigen is unknown.

The V gene is TRBV7-2, the J gene TRBJ2-5, with a weak D call TRBD1 (6 bases). This TCR derives from a woman between 40 and 55 years old in good health. Sequences were obtained from blood. DNA for the CDR3: TGTGCCAGCAGCTTTTGGACAGTTAGGGAGACCCAGTACTTC. Its protein is CASSFWTVRETQYF. Drawing the rest from reference TRBV7-2 and TRBJ2-5, the complete variable domain is GAGVSQSPSNKVTEKGKDVELRCDPISGHTALYWYRQSLGQGLEFLIYFQGNSAPDKSGLPSDRFSAERTGGSVSTLTIQRTQQEDSAVYLCASSFWTVRETQYFGPGTRLLVL.